This paragraph covers one T cell receptor beta chain sequence. Antigen unknown. This sample stems from a study of identical twins. Germline CDR1 reads SGHTA; CDR2 reads FQGNSA. V shed 1 base and J 2 bases; nucleotides not matched to a gene: 8. This CDR3 comprises 17 residues. Study-wide points: Partial confounding of zero-insertion analyses by invariant MAIT and iNKT cells was possible. Modelling underestimated the level of out-of-frame TCR alpha sharing observed in monozygotic twins.

TCRdb processed the 5' RACE reads anew with MiXCR; each CDR3 protein has one entry. This sample carries fewer than 550,000 distinct CDR3 sequences, 13% to 15% of them seen once, and the ten largest clones take 0.44%. The same specimen was also included in a second study, on yellow fever vaccine responses in identical twins. According to that study: On the reported evidence, twins' vaccine T cell responses seemed partly convergent and partly personalized.

Material for sequencing was CD4+ T cells sorted from blood. This receptor was identified in a woman younger than 35 in good health. The chain joins TRBV7-2 to TRBJ2-1, with TRBD2 identical over 7 bases. CDR3: CASSLVGGGYPYNEQFF. The CDR3 bases are TGTGCCAGCAGCTTAGTGGGGGGGGGGTACCCCTACAATGAGCAGTTCTTC. The full variable domain, its missing parts supplied by reference TRBV7-2 and TRBJ2-1, is GAGVSQSPSNKVTEKGKDVELRCDPISGHTALYWYRQSLGQGLEFLIYFQGNSAPDKSGLPSDRFSAERTGGSVSTLTIQRTQQEDSAVYLCASSLVGGGYPYNEQFFGPGTRLTVL.